The present T cell receptor beta chain was sequenced within a study of cytomegalovirus exposure and HLA in healthy donors. Primers included in the PCR were 60 Vbeta and 13 Jbeta primers. Libraries were prepared by immunoSEQ multiplex PCR; TCRdb keeps only in-frame clonotypes and omits some of them. The table has about 130,000 clones, 80% to 90% seen once; the top ten hold roughly 3.7%. The sample holds one count of this clone. Its antigen is still unknown. Germline values: CDR1 MDHEN, CDR2 SYDVKM. V gave up 6 bases and J gave up 4 bases, with 12 bases separating them. This CDR3 contains 13 residues. Study-level findings and limits: A later analysis appeared to link common viral pathogens to several of the most significant clusters. Most observed TCR sequences were rare, whereas some public TCRs were detected in many donors. In vitro assays verified that a few CMV-associated chains recognized CMV antigens specifically. Later analysis indicated greater clonal expansion among HLA-associated TCR beta chains than among equally common other chains.

This clonotype originated in a woman in her thirties or forties in good health and CMV-seropositive. The J gene is TRBJ1-2, the V gene TRBV28, with no clear D. Sequenced sample: PBMCs. CDR3 in amino acids: CASRGRNFYGYTF. DNA for the CDR3: TGTGCCAGCAGGGGCCGAAATTTCTATGGCTACACCTTC.